This T cell receptor (beta chain) came from a study of T cell responses to AZD1222 COVID-19 vaccine. The assay was immunoSEQ multiplex PCR, and TCRdb's table has in-frame clones only and misses some. The repertoire holds some 130,000 clones, approximately 93% seen once, with around 3.3% in the top ten. This clonotype originated in an adult in good health. The specimen comprised peripheral blood, sampled on day 0 of AZD1222 vaccination.

The CDR3 nucleotides read TGTGCCAGCAGTACTCCACACAGGGTGGCAAATGAGCAGTTCTTC. Protein product: CASSTPHRVANEQFF. The chain links TRBV28 to TRBJ2-1; perhaps TRBD1 as D (6 bases). The CDR3 is 15 amino acids. V was trimmed by 5 bases and J by 7 bases, leaving 18 bases between them. The germline V gene encodes CDR1 MDHEN and CDR2 SYDVKM.